This T cell receptor (beta chain) emerged from a study of blood T cells in healthy people across ages. Primed by a sample-barcoded 5' primer and a J-beta primer mix, a second PCR proceeded for about 6 to 11 cycles. Using its own MiXCR run on the 5' RACE reads, TCRdb lists one record per CDR3 protein. The data show around 320,000 distinct CDR3 sequences, 27% seen once. The CDR3 contains 13 residues. Germline lookup yields CDR1 SGHVS and CDR2 FQNEAQ. The V end was cut by 5 bases, the J end by 6 bases, with 14 bases between. Healthy Caucasian individuals from Russia aged roughly 6 to 100 were enrolled as donors. A minimum of 6.5 million PBMCs was isolated per sample.

The rearrangement links TRBV7-8 to TRBJ2-7, with D perhaps TRBD2 (5 bases). The material sequenced was blood. The clonotype was recovered from a woman aged 70 to 79 in good health. CDR3 coding DNA: TGTGCCAGCAGCCCGCTAGCTCCGGGCGAGCAGTACTTC. It codes for CASSPLAPGEQYF.